A single sample is the source of the 5 T cell receptor beta chains below, sequenced in a study of blood T cell repertoires in COVID-19. Method: immunoSEQ multiplex PCR; TCRdb's copy keeps in-frame clones and lacks some. The repertoire holds around 13,000 clones, with more than 80% as singletons. The sample comprised peripheral blood. The receptors originated from a man aged 45-60 years with active COVID-19.

This clone showed up just once. This chain links TRBV4-1 with TRBJ1-2; 9 nucleotides align to TRBD1. The CDR3 covers 15 residues. The germline V gene has CDR1 MGHRA and CDR2 YSYEKL. V trimming: 4 bases; J trimming: 2 bases; junction bases outside the gene matches: 5. The CDR3 spells CASSPNRGPNYGYTF. CDR3 coding DNA: TGCGCCAGCAGCCCTAACAGGGGGCCGAACTATGGCTACACCTTC.

J is TRBJ2-1 and V is TRBV7-3; 13 nucleotides agree with TRBD2. The V segment lost 5 bases and the J segment 6 bases; nucleotides outside the gene matches: 4. Germline V CDR1 and CDR2: SGHTA, FQGTGA. CDR3 length equals 15 residues. The CDR3 DNA sequence: TGTGCCAGCAGCCCAGGACTAGCGGGAGTCAATGAGCAGTTCTTC. It specifies CASSPGLAGVNEQFF.

The chain uses TRBV6-2 or TRBV6-3 and TRBJ2-7; TRBD2 matches at 11 bases. CDR3 length: 15 amino acids. CDR1 MNHEY and CDR2 SVGEGT come from the germline V gene. J gave up 0 bases and V 4 bases, and 2 bases lay outside the gene matches. The CDR3 region has the DNA TGTGCCAGCAGTTCAACTAGCGGGAGCTCCTACGAGCAGTACTTC. Residues: CASSSTSGSSYEQYF.

This clone was picked up one time. The chain joins TRBV7-2 to TRBJ1-4; 11 bases match TRBD1. Looked up from germline, CDR1 is SGHTA and CDR2 is FQGNSA. The CDR3 consists of 14 residues. The junction had 4 bases not matched to a gene; V was cut back by 6 bases and J by 7 bases. The CDR3 sequence is CASSPGTGGEKLFF. In DNA form, the CDR3 reads TGTGCCAGCAGTCCGGGGACAGGGGGTGAAAAACTGTTTTTT.

Here the CDR3 reads CATSDRAAPAYNEQFF. CDR3 DNA: TGTGCCACCAGTGATCGCGCGGCACCGGCGTACAATGAGCAGTTCTTC. The chain combines TRBV24-1 with TRBJ2-1, with D uncertain. The CDR3 runs 16 residues. The V gene lost 3 bases and the J gene lost 4 bases, with 15 bases spanning the gap. Germline CDR1 reads KGHDR; CDR2 reads SFDVKD.